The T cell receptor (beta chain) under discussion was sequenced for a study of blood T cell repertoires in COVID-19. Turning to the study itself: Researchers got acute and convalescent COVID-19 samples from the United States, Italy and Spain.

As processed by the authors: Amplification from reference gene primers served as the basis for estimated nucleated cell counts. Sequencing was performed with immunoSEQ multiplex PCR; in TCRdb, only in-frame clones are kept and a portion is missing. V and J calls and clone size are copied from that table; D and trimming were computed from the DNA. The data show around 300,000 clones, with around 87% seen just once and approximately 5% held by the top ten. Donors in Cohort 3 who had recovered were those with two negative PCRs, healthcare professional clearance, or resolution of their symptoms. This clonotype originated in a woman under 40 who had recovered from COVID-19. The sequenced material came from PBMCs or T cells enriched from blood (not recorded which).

Here the CDR3 DNA reads TGTGCCAGCAGCTTAGCGGAAGGACTAATCTCCTACGAGCAGTACTTC. Its translation is CASSLAEGLISYEQYF. The chain links TRBV7-2 to TRBJ2-7, with D tentatively TRBD2 (6 bases). Trimming took off 0 bases at V and 0 bases at J, with 12 bases between the two ends. This CDR3 region has 16 residues. Germline-derived CDR1 and CDR2 are SGHTA and FQGNSA.